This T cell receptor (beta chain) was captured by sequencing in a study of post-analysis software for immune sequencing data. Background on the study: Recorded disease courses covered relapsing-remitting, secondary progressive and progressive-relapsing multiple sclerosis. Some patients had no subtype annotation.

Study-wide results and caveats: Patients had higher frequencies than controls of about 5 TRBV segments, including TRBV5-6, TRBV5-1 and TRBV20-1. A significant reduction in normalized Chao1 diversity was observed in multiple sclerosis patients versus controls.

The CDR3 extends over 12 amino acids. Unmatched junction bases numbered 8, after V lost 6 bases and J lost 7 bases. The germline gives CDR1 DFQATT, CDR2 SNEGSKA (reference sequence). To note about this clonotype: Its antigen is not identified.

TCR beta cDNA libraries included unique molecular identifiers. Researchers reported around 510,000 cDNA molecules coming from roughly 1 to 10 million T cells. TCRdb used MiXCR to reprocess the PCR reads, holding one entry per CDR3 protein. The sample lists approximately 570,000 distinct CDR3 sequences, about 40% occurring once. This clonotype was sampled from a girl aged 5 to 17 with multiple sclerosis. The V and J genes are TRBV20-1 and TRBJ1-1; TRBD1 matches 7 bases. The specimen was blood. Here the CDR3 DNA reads TGCAGTGCCCGGGTGGGACAGCTTGAAGCTTTCTTT. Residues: CSARVGQLEAFF.